This T cell receptor beta chain appears in the sequencing data of a study of technical replicates of blood from a few donors. Method: immunoSEQ multiplex PCR; TCRdb's copy keeps in-frame clones and lacks some. The sample lists about 34,000 clones; around nine tenths were seen once. The CDR3 consists of 12 residues. V was clipped by 6 bases and J by 5 bases, with 10 bases between them. Germline V lookup: CDR1 SNHLY, CDR2 FYNNEI. The clonotype originates from a human donor in good health. Some clones in this sample may be carry-over from other donors' samples. The specimen sequenced was PBMCs. V gene TRBV2 combines with J gene TRBJ2-5; perhaps TRBD2 as D (6 bases). CDR3 in DNA: TGTGCCAGCAGAGCTAGCGCCGAGACCCAGTACTTC. Residues: CASRASAETQYF.